The clone carrying this TCR beta chain has more than one count but fewer than ten. The data belong to a study of blood T cell repertoires in COVID-19. Assay used: immunoSEQ multiplex PCR; TCRdb lists only in-frame clones, some missing. The sample shows 130,000 to 150,000 clones, roughly four fifths of them seen only once. Losses at the gene ends were 0 bases for V and 0 bases for J; bases not matched to a gene: 7. CDR1 is MGHRA and CDR2 is YSYEKL in the germline V gene. The CDR3 is 17 residues long. Sequenced: peripheral blood. This clonotype was obtained from a human donor with acute or convalescent COVID-19. The donor label of this sample is uncertain. V is TRBV4-1 and J is TRBJ1-2; 7 bases fit TRBD1. The CDR3 DNA reads TGCGCCAGCAGCCAAGATTATGGGACAGCATCTAACTATGGCTACACCTTC. Translated, it gives CASSQDYGTASNYGYTF.